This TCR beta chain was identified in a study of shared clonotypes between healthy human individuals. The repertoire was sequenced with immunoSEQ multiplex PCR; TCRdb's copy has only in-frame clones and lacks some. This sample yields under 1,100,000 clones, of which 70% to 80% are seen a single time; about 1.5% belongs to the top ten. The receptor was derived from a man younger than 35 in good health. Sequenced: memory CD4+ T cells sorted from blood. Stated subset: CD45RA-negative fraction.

The DNA for the CDR3 is TGTGCCAGCAGCAGAGGACAGGGGGGTAGCGCTGGGGCCAACGTCCTGACTTTC. Translation: CASSRGQGGSAGANVLTF. V gene TRBV7-9 combines with J gene TRBJ2-6, with TRBD1 matching 10 bases. Germline CDR1 is SEHNR and CDR2 is FQNEAQ (reference sequence). The CDR3 has 18 residues. Losses at the gene ends were 5 bases for V and 2 bases for J; bases not matched to a gene: 9.